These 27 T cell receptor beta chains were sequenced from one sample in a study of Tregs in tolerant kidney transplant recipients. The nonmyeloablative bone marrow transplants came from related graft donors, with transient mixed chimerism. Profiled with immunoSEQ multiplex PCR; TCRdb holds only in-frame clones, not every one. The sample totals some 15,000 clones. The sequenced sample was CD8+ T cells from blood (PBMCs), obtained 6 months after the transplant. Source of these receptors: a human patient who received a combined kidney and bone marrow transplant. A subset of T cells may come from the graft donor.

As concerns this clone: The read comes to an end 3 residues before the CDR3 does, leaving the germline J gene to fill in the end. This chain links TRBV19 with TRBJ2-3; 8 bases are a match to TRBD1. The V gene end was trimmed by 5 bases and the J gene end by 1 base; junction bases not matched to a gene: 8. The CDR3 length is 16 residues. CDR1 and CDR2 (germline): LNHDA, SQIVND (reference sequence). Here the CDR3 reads CASSGWTGIGTDTQYF. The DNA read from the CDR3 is TGTGCCAGTAGTGGCTGGACAGGGATCGGCACAGATACG.

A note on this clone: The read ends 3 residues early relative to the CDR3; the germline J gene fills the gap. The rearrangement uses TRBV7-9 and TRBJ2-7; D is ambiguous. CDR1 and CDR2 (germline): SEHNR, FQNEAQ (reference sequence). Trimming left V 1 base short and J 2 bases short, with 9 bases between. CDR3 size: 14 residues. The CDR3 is CASSLVLTPYEQYF. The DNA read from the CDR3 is TGTGCCAGCAGCTTAGTCTTGACACCCTACGAG.

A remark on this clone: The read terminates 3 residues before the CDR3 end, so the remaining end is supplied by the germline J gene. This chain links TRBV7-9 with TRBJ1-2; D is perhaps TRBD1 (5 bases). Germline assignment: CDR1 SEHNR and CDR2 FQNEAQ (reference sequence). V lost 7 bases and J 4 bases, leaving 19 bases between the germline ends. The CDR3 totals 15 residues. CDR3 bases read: TGTGCCAGCATCAGCGTGCTGGCAGGGCCCTATGGC. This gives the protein CASISVLAGPYG. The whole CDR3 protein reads CASISVLAGPYGYTF.

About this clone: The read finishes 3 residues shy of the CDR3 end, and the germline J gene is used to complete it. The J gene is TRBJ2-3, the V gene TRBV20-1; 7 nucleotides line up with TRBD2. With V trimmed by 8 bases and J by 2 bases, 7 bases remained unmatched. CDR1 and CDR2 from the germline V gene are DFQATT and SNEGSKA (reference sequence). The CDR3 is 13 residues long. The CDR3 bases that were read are TGCAGTTGGACGGGACTAAACACAGATACG. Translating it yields CSWTGLNTDT. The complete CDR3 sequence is CSWTGLNTDTQYF.

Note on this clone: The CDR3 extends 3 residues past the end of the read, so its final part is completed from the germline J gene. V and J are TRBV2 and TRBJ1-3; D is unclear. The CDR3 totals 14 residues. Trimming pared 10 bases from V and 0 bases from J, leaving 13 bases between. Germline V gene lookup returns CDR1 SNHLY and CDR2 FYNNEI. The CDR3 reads CATTTGDSGNTIYF. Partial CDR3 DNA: TGTGCCACCACCACGGGTGACTCTGGAAACACC.

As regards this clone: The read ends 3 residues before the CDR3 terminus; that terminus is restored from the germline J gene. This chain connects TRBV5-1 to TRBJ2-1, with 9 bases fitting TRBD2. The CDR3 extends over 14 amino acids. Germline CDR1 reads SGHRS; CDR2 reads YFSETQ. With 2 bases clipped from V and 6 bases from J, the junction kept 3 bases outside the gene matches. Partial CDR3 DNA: TGCGCCAGCAGCTTCTTGACTAGCGGCAATGAG. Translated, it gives CASSFLTSGNE. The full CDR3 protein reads CASSFLTSGNEQFF.

Here the CDR3 reads CASSLRGPMGPGQYF. The sequenced part of the CDR3 DNA is TGTGCCAGCAGCTTGAGGGGGCCGATGGGTCCTGGT. The rearrangement joins TRBV7-9 to TRBJ2-4; 7 bases match TRBD1. The read ends 3 residues early relative to the CDR3; the germline J gene fills the gap. The CDR3 has 15 amino acids. Germline CDR1 and CDR2: SEHNR and FQNEAQ (reference sequence).

CDR3: CASSIWDSSNQPQHF. Incomplete CDR3 DNA: TGTGCCAGTAGTATCTGGGACAGTAGCAATCAGCCC. The chain carries TRBV19 and TRBJ1-5; 7 positions agree with TRBD1. Sequencing ends 3 residues short of the CDR3 end; the germline J gene provides the rest. The germline V gene has CDR1 LNHDA and CDR2 SQIVND (reference sequence). The CDR3 is made up of 15 amino acids. The trim removed 3 bases at V and 0 bases at J, leaving 2 bases unmatched.

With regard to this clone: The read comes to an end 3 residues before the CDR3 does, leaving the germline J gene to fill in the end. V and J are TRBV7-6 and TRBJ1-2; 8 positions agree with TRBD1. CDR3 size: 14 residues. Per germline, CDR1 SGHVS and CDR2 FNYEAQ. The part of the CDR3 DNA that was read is TGTGCCAGCAGCCCCCGGACAGGGCTCAATGAC. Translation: CASSPRTGLND. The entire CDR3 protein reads CASSPRTGLNDYTF.

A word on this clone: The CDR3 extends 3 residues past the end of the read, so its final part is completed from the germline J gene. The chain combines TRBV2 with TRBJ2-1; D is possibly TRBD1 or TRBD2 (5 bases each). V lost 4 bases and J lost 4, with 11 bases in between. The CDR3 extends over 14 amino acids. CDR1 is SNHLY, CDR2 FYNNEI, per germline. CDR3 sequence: CASSGGAFYNEQFF. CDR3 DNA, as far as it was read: TGTGCCAGCAGTGGAGGGGCCTTTTACAATGAG.

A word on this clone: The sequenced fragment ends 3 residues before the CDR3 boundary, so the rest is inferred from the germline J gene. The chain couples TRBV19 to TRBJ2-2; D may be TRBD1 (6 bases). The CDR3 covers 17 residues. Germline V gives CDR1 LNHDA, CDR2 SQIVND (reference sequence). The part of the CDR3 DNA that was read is TGTGCCAGTAGTATAGACCCAGGGGTCCGGTTTCGGGAAAAG. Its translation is CASSIDPGVRFREK. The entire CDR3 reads CASSIDPGVRFREKLFF.

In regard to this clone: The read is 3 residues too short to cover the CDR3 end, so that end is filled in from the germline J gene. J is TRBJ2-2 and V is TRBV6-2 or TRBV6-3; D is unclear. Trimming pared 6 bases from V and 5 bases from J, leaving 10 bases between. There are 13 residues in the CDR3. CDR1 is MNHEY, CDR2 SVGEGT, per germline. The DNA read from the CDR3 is TGTGCCAGCAGCCCTACACAGACCGGGGAG. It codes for CASSPTQTGE. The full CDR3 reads CASSPTQTGELFF.

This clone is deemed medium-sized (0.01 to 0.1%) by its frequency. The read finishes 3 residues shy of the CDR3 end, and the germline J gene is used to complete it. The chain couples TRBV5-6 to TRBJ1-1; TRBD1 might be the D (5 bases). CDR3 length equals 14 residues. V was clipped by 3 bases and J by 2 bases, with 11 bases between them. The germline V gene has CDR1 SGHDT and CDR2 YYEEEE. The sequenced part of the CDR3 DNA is TGTGCCAGCAGCTGGCCGGGGGAAAACACTGAA. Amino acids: CASSWPGENTE. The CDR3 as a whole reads CASSWPGENTEAFF.

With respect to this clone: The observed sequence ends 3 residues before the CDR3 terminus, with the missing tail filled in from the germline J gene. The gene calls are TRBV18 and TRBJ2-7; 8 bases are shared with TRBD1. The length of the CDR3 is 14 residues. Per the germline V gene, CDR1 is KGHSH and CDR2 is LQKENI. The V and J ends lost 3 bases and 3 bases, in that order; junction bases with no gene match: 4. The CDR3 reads CASSPADRDYEQYF. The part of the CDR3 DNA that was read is TGTGCCAGCTCACCGGCGGACAGGGACTACGAG.

Incomplete CDR3 DNA: TGTGCCAGCAGTGAAGCGCTGGGACAGGTTTACGAG. Amino acids: CASSEALGQVYE. The full CDR3 reads CASSEALGQVYEQYF. V gene TRBV6-1 combines with J gene TRBJ2-7, with 8 bases matching TRBD1. The sequenced fragment ends 3 residues before the CDR3 boundary, so the rest is inferred from the germline J gene. CDR3 length equals 15 residues. Germline V gives CDR1 MNHNS, CDR2 SASEGT. V was pared by 0 bases and J by 4 bases, with 5 bases of the junction left unmatched.

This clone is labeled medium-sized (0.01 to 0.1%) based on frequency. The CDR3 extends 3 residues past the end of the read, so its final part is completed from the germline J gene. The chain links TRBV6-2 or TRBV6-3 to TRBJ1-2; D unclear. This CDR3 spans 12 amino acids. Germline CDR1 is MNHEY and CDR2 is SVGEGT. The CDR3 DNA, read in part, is TGTGCCAGCAGCCTCGTTCCCTACGAC. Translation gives CASSLVPYD. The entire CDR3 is CASSLVPYDYTF.

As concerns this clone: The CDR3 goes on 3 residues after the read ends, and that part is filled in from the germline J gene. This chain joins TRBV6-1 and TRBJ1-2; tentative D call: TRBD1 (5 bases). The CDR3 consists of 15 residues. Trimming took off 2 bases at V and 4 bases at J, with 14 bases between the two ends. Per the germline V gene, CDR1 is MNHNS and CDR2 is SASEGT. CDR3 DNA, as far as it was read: TGTGCCAGCAGTGAATTGGACAAGACTTCCTATGGC. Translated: CASSELDKTSYG. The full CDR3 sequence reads CASSELDKTSYGYTF.

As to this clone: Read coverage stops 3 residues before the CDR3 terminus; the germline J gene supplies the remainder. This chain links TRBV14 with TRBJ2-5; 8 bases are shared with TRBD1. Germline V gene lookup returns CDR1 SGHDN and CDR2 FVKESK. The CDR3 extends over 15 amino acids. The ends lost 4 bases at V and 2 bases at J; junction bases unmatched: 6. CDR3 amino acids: CASSPRTGSQETQYF. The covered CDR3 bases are TGTGCCAGCAGCCCTAGGACAGGGTCACAAGAGACC.

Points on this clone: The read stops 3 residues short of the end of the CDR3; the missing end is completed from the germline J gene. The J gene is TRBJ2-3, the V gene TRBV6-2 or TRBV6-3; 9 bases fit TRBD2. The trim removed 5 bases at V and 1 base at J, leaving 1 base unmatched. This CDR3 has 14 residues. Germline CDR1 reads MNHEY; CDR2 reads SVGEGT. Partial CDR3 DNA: TGTGCCAGCAGTAGGACTAGCGGCACAGATACG. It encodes CASSRTSGTDT. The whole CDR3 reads CASSRTSGTDTQYF.

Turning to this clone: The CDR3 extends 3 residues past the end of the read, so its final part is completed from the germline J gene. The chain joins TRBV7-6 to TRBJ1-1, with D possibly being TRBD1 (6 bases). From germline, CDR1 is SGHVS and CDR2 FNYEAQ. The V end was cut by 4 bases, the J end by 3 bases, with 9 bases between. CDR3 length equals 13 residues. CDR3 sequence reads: CASSSGTYTEAFF. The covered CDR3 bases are TGTGCCAGCAGCTCCGGGACATACACTGAA. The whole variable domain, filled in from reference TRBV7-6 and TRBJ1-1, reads GAGVSQSPRYKVTKRGQDVALRCDPISGHVSLYWYRQALGQGPEFLTYFNYEAQQDKSGLPNDRFSAERPEGSISTLTIQRTEQRDSAMYRCASSSGTYTEAFFGQGTRLTVV.

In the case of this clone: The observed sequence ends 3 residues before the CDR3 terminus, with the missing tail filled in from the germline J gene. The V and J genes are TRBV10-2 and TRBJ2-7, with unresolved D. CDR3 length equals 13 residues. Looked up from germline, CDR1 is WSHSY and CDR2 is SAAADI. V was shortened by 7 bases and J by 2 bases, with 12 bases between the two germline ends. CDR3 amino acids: CASTHSIPYEQYF. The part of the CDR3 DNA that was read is TGCGCCAGCACCCACAGCATCCCCTACGAG.

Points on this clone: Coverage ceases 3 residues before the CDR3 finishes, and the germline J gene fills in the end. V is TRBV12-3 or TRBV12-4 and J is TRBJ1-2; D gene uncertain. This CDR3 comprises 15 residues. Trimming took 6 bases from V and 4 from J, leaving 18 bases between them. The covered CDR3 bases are TGTGCCAGCAGCCTGGACTCCGGCGGGTTCTATGGC. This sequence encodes CASSLDSGGFYG. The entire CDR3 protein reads CASSLDSGGFYGYTF.

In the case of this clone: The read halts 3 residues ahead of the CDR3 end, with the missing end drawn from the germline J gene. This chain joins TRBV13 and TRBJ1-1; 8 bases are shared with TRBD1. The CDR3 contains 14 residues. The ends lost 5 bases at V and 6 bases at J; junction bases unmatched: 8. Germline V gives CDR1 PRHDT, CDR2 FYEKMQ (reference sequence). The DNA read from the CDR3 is TGTGCCAGCAGCGTACAGGGACAGGACGCTGAA. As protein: CASSVQGQDAE. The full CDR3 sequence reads CASSVQGQDAEAFF.

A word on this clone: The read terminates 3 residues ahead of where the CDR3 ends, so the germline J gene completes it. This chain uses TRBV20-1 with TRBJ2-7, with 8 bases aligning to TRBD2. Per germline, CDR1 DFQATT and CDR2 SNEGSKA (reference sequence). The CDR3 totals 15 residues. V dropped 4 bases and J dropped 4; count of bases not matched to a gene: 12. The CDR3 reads CSAISGSGRFYEQYF. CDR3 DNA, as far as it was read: TGCAGTGCTATCTCAGGGAGCGGGAGATTTTACGAG.

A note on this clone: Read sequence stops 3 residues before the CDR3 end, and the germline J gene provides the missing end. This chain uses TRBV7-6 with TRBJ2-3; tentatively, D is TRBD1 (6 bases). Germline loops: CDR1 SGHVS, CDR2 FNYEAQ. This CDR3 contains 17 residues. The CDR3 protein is CASKRFLGAPPQETQYF. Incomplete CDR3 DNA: TGTGCCAGCAAACGGTTCTTGGGGGCACCTCCCCAAGAGACG.

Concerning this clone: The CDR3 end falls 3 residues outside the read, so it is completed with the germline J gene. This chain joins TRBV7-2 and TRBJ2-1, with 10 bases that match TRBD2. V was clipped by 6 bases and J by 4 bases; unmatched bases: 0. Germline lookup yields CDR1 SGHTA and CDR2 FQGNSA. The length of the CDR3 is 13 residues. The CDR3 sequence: CASRTSGYNEQFF. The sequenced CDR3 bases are TGTGCCAGCAGGACTAGCGGGTACAATGAG.

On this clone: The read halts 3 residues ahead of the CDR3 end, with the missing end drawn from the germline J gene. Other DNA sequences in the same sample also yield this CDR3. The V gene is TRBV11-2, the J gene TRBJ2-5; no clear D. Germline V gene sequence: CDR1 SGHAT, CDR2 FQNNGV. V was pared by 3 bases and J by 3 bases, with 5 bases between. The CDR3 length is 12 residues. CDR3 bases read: TGTGCCAGCAGCTTTCCGGAAGAGACC. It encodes CASSFPEET. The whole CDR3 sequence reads CASSFPEETQYF.